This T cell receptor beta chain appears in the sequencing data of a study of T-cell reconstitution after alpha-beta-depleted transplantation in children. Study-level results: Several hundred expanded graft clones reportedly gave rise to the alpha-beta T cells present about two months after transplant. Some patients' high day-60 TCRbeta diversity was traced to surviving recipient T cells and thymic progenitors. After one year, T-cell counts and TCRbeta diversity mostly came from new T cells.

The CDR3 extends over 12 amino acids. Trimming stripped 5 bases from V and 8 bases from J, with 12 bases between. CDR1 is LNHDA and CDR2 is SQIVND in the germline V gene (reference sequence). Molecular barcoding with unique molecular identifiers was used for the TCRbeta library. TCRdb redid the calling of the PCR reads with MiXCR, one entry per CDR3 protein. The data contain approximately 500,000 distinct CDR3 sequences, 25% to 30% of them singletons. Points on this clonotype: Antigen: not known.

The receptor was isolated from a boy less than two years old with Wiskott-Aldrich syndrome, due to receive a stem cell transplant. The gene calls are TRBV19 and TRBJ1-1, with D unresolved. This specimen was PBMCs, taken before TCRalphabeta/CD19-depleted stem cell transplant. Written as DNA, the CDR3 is TGTGCCAGTAGTGGGTTTAGAGCCGAAGCTTTCTTT. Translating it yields CASSGFRAEAFF. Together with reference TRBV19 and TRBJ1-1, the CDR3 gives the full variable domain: DGGITQSPKYLFRKEGQNVTLSCEQNLNHDAMYWYRQDPGQGLRLIYYSQIVNDFQKGDIAEGYSVSREKKESFPLTVTSAQKNPTAFYLCASSGFRAEAFFGQGTRLTVV.